This TCR beta chain was retrieved from a study of CD8+ T cells in alopecia areata. Treatment indicated: oral pan-JAK inhibitor, 5-10 mg twice daily. Following extraction, RNA underwent reverse transcription to cDNA, which served as the sequencing template. Sequencing was performed with immunoSEQ multiplex PCR; in TCRdb, only in-frame clones are kept and a portion is missing. The data show 150,000 to 200,000 clones, with roughly 60% seen just once and over 1% held by the top ten. Germline CDR1 MNHEY, CDR2 SMNVEV (reference sequence). The CDR3 runs to 13 residues. V lost 8 bases to trimming and J lost 4 bases, with 14 bases between them.

This chain links TRBV27 with TRBJ1-1, with D possibly matching TRBD1 (5 bases). The source is a human donor with alopecia areata. The source was CD4+ T cells sorted from blood, collected at week 24, from a patient treated with tofacitinib. The CDR3 DNA reads as TGTGCCAGCCACTTCCGGGGCACCACTGAAGCTTTCTTT. Protein: CASHFRGTTEAFF.